The 24 T cell receptor beta chains in this list originate from one sample, sequenced in a study of cytomegalovirus exposure and HLA in healthy donors. In the PCR, 60 Vbeta and 13 Jbeta primers were used. The assay was immunoSEQ multiplex PCR, and TCRdb's table has in-frame clones only and misses some. The sample lists about 160,000 clones, more than 65% occurring once. The sequenced sample was PBMCs. All receptors come from a woman younger than 45 in good health and CMV-seronegative.

This clone showed up just once. This sequence joins TRBV7-2 and TRBJ1-5, with 7 positions matching TRBD1. V shed 4 bases, J shed 7 bases, and the junction held 7 bases outside the gene matches. Per the germline V gene, CDR1 is SGHTA and CDR2 is FQGNSA. This CDR3 comprises 14 residues. CDR3 loop: CASSSRQGLQPQHF. The CDR3 DNA reads as TGTGCCAGCAGCTCCCGACAGGGTCTCCAGCCCCAGCATTTT.

This chain joins TRBV27 and TRBJ2-7, with 7 nucleotides matching TRBD1. Germline loops: CDR1 MNHEY, CDR2 SMNVEV (reference sequence). The V and J ends lost 0 bases and 4 bases, in that order; junction bases with no gene match: 9. This CDR3 is built from 16 residues. The CDR3 DNA reads as TGTGCCAGCAGTTTATCCTCCCGAGCGACAGGGTACGAGCAGTACTTC. Amino acids: CASSLSSRATGYEQYF.

This sequence joins TRBV9 and TRBJ1-1; TRBD1 might be the D (5 bases). The CDR3 is 15 amino acids. V dropped 4 bases and J dropped 6 bases, with 19 bases sitting between them. Germline V gene sequence: CDR1 SGDLS, CDR2 YYNGEE. CDR3 region: CASSLLAWEGAEAFF. The CDR3 DNA sequence: TGTGCCAGCAGCCTCCTCGCCTGGGAAGGGGCTGAAGCTTTCTTT.

In this sample, this clone turned up once. This sequence joins TRBV9 and TRBJ2-1; D is ambiguous. This CDR3 contains 15 residues. Germline CDR1 is SGDLS and CDR2 is YYNGEE. Deletions cut 2 bases from V and 5 bases from J, with 14 bases between. CDR3 region: CASSVGANPNNEQFF. Written as DNA, the CDR3 is TGTGCCAGCAGCGTCGGAGCCAATCCTAACAATGAGCAGTTCTTC.

The rearrangement joins TRBV7-9 to TRBJ2-3; 8 bases agree with TRBD1. The CDR3 is 16 residues long. CDR1 is SEHNR, CDR2 FQNEAQ, per germline (reference sequence). J was trimmed by 5 bases and V by 1 base; bases with no gene match: 8. CDR3 protein: CASSLGPRGRRDTQYF. The CDR3 DNA reads TGTGCCAGCAGCTTAGGGCCCAGGGGGCGCAGAGATACGCAGTATTTT.

Here the CDR3 reads CASSLSQALDTQYF. In DNA, the CDR3 is TGTGCCAGCAGCTTATCTCAGGCTTTGGATACGCAGTATTTT. This chain connects TRBV7-9 to TRBJ2-3; D gene ambiguous. Per the germline V gene, CDR1 is SEHNR and CDR2 is FQNEAQ (reference sequence). The CDR3 loop spans 14 amino acids. V was pared by 2 bases and J by 6 bases, with 12 bases between. The full variable domain, rest sourced from reference TRBV7-9 and TRBJ2-3, is DTGVSQNPRHKITKRGQNVTFRCDPISEHNRLYWYRQTLGQGPEFLTYFQNEAQLEKSRLLSDRFSAERPKGSFSTLEIQRTEQGDSAMYLCASSLSQALDTQYFGPGTRLTVL.

There are a few counts of this clone. The rearrangement uses TRBV5-6 and TRBJ1-2; no definite D call. The CDR3 totals 13 residues. CDR1 is SGHDT, CDR2 YYEEEE, per germline. With 2 bases removed from V and 4 bases from J, the gap between germline ends came to 9 bases. The CDR3 loop reads CASSFPGSYGYTF. CDR3 in DNA: TGTGCCAGCAGCTTTCCGGGATCCTATGGCTACACCTTC.

The rearrangement uses TRBV30 and TRBJ1-1, with 8 positions matching TRBD1. Germline trimming cut 2 bases from V and 1 base from J; bases unmatched to any gene: 6. The CDR3 spans 15 residues. CDR1 is GTSNPN and CDR2 is SVGIG in the germline V gene (reference sequence). CDR3 nucleotides: TGTGCCTGGAGTAGCTACAGGGGGAAGAACACTGAAGCTTTCTTT. Protein sequence: CAWSSYRGKNTEAFF.

This clone was seen a few times. The chain couples TRBV6-5 to TRBJ2-1; possibly TRBD2 for D (6 bases). V dropped 2 bases and J dropped 6 bases, with 11 bases sitting between them. Germline values: CDR1 MNHEY, CDR2 SVGAGI. CDR3 length: 14 amino acids. CDR3 DNA sequence: TGTGCCAGCAGTTACCCCGGGACTGCCAATGAGCAGTTCTTC. The encoded protein is CASSYPGTANEQFF.

This sequence joins TRBV4-2 and TRBJ1-1; TRBD1 matches at 9 bases. With 3 bases clipped from V and 1 base from J, the junction kept 0 bases outside the gene matches. Germline V lookup: CDR1 LGHNA, CDR2 YNFKEQ. The CDR3 sequence is 14 residues long. The CDR3 DNA reads TGTGCCAGCAGCCAGGGACAGGGGAACACTGAAGCTTTCTTT. Its translation is CASSQGQGNTEAFF.

The gene calls are TRBV7-3 and TRBJ1-1, with 8 bases aligning to TRBD1. J was trimmed by 10 bases and V by 0 bases; bases with no gene match: 10. Germline CDR1 and CDR2: SGHTA and FQGTGA. The CDR3 spans 15 residues. The CDR3 loop is CASSLTLTGVVGAFF. DNA of the CDR3: TGTGCCAGCAGCTTAACGCTGACAGGGGTTGTTGGAGCTTTCTTT.

The genes are TRBV5-3 and TRBJ2-3, with TRBD2 matching 8 bases. TRBV5-3 is an open reading frame whose function is uncertain. The ends lost 2 bases at V and 4 bases at J; junction bases unmatched: 6. The CDR3 totals 15 residues. The CDR3 reads CARSLQRERPDTQYF. DNA of the CDR3: TGTGCCAGAAGCTTACAGCGGGAGCGGCCAGATACGCAGTATTTT.

V usage is TRBV27 and J usage is TRBJ1-5; D not resolved. CDR1 is MNHEY and CDR2 is SMNVEV in the germline V gene (reference sequence). The CDR3 sequence is 13 residues long. V lost 5 bases to trimming and J lost 6 bases, with 11 bases between them. In DNA, the CDR3 is TGTGCCAGCAGTGACACAGAGACTCAGCCCCAGCATTTT. Translation: CASSDTETQPQHF.

The chain combines TRBV5-4 with TRBJ1-2; D is ambiguous. The CDR3 totals 13 residues. In germline, CDR1 is SGHNT, CDR2 YYREEE (reference sequence). Between the trimmed V and J ends, which lost 1 base and 4 bases, there was a span of 8 bases. The CDR3 region has the DNA TGTGCCAGCAGCTTGACAGTTACCTATGGCTACACCTTC. Protein: CASSLTVTYGYTF.

This clone appeared a single time. The chain combines TRBV4-2 with TRBJ2-1; TRBD2 matches 11 bases. The CDR3 runs to 16 residues. The germline gives CDR1 LGHNA, CDR2 YNFKEQ. V trimming: 6 bases; J trimming: 5 bases; junction bases outside the gene matches: 9. In DNA, the CDR3 is TGTGCCAGCAGTCAGGGGGGACTAGCGGATAACAATGAGCAGTTCTTC. It codes for CASSQGGLADNNEQFF.

The chain employs TRBV14 and TRBJ2-1, with D possibly matching TRBD2 (5 bases). The CDR3 length is 14 residues. The V end lost 5 bases, the J end lost 3 bases, and 11 bases lay between the germline ends. Germline V gene sequence: CDR1 SGHDN, CDR2 FVKESK. The CDR3 nucleotides are TGTGCCAGCAGCTTCGGACTGGGCTACAATGAGCAGTTCTTC. Its protein product is CASSFGLGYNEQFF.

Worth noting for this clone: At one end the junction does not follow the germline gene, possibly because of a read error. V usage is TRBV6-5 and J usage is TRBJ1-2; D remains unclear. In germline, CDR1 is MNHEY, CDR2 SVGAGI. The CDR3 length is 12 residues. As DNA, the CDR3 is TGTGCCAGCAGTTACCCTCAAGGAGGCTACCCCTTC. Its protein product is CASSYPQGGYPF.

The chain employs TRBV18 and TRBJ1-5; tentative D call: TRBD1 (6 bases). Germline lookup yields CDR1 KGHSH and CDR2 LQKENI. V shed 3 bases and J shed 2 bases, with 8 bases lying between them. The CDR3 consists of 14 residues. The CDR3 DNA sequence: TGTGCCAGCTCACCTTACAGGGGCAATCAGCCCCAGCATTTT. Its translation: CASSPYRGNQPQHF.

This chain connects TRBV4-3 to TRBJ1-1; TRBD1 matches at 7 bases. From germline, CDR1 is LGHNA and CDR2 YSLEER. The CDR3 has 15 residues. V dropped 1 base and J dropped 4; count of bases not matched to a gene: 6. The CDR3 loop reads CASSQVQGVSTEAFF. CDR3 nucleotides: TGCGCCAGCAGCCAAGTTCAGGGGGTGAGCACTGAAGCTTTCTTT.

This chain joins TRBV7-7 and TRBJ2-7; a weak D match, TRBD2 (5 bases). The CDR3 consists of 14 residues. The germline gives CDR1 SSHAT, CDR2 FNYEAQ (reference sequence). The CDR3 protein is CASVVPPGNYEQYF. The CDR3 nucleotides read TGTGCTAGCGTTGTGCCCCCCGGGAACTACGAGCAGTACTTC.

The genes are TRBV10-3 and TRBJ1-5, with D tentatively TRBD1 (5 bases). The germline gives CDR1 ENHRY, CDR2 SYGVKD. Between the trimmed V and J ends, which lost 0 bases and 5 bases, there was a span of 8 bases. CDR3 length: 14 amino acids. In DNA form, the CDR3 reads TGTGCCATCAGTGAGTCCGGGGGGGATCAGCCCCAGCATTTT. It specifies CAISESGGDQPQHF.

The V and J genes are TRBV2 and TRBJ2-7; 7 nucleotides match TRBD1. The CDR3 sequence is 14 residues long. Trimming took 5 bases from V and 2 from J; bases not matched to a gene: 6. Germline CDR1 SNHLY, CDR2 FYNNEI. Here the CDR3 DNA reads TGTGCCAGCAGTCCCGGGACAGCGCCCTACGAGCAGTACTTC. It specifies CASSPGTAPYEQYF.

This clone occurred once. V is TRBV13 and J is TRBJ2-3; D might be TRBD1 (6 bases). The V end was cut by 11 bases, the J end by 3 bases, with 12 bases between. The length of the CDR3 is 12 residues. Looked up from germline, CDR1 is PRHDT and CDR2 is FYEKMQ (reference sequence). The CDR3 DNA reads as TGTGCCGCCTCACAGGGAACAGATACGCAGTATTTT. It encodes CAASQGTDTQYF.

There are a few counts of this clone. The V call is TRBV5-1, the J call TRBJ1-1, with TRBD1 as a possible D gene (6 bases). The V end lost 4 bases, the J end lost 2 bases, and 12 bases lay between the germline ends. This CDR3 contains 14 residues. Germline CDR1 and CDR2: SGHRS and YFSETQ. CDR3 loop: CASSLTGLNTEAFF. The CDR3 DNA is TGCGCCAGCAGCCTGACAGGACTTAACACTGAAGCTTTCTTT.